This TCR beta chain came from a study of T cells after yellow fever vaccination. A process of 5'RACE template switching, which added a universal primer site and UMIs, was used to make TCR cDNA. From the 5' RACE reads, TCRdb called clonotypes with MiXCR, one entry per CDR3 protein. The sample lists a few hundred thousand distinct CDR3 sequences, 10% to 15% seen once, with roughly 0.5% in the top ten. This clonotype was recorded at least ten times. Its antigen is still unknown. Study outcomes and limitations: Boosting was followed by the reappearance of most primary-vaccination clones (about 96% CD4, about 88% CD8). The CD4 and CD8 compartments had a small share of their clonotypes in common.

This clonotype was obtained from a man aged 30 to 39 who received the YFV17D yellow fever vaccine. Sequenced material: CD4+ T cells sorted from PBMCs, taken 45 days after the yellow fever booster vaccination.

CDR3 amino acids: CASRAPQGYEQYF. The DNA for the CDR3 is TGTGCCAGCAGGGCTCCCCAGGGCTACGAGCAGTACTTC. V usage is TRBV7-2 and J usage is TRBJ2-7; D possibly corresponds to TRBD1 (5 bases). Germline V gene sequence: CDR1 SGHTA, CDR2 FQGNSA. Trimming shortened V by 6 bases and J by 3 bases, and 12 bases separated the two germline ends. The CDR3 is 13 residues long. Looking up the rest from reference TRBV7-2 and TRBJ2-7 gives the full variable domain: GAGVSQSPSNKVTEKGKDVELRCDPISGHTALYWYRQSLGQGLEFLIYFQGNSAPDKSGLPSDRFSAERTGGSVSTLTIQRTQQEDSAVYLCASRAPQGYEQYFGPGTRLTVT.